This T cell receptor beta chain was documented in a study of blood T cell repertoires in COVID-19. At the level of the study: Italy, Spain and the United States were the sources of the convalescent and acute COVID-19 samples. Sources were T cells, B-cell-depleted T cells, or PBMCs; the material itself was cDNA or gDNA.

Source study methods: Amplification of reference gene primers was used by the study to estimate nucleated cell counts. The data were produced by immunoSEQ multiplex PCR, yet TCRdb's version contains in-frame clones alone and is incomplete. V, J and clone size were drawn from that table, and D and trimming were deduced from the DNA. The table has over 100,000 clones, more than 70% seen once; the top ten hold around 10%. V was clipped by 7 bases and J by 6 bases; unmatched bases: 7. Germline V CDR1 and CDR2: ENHRY, SYGVKD. The CDR3 length is 14 residues. Sequencing was performed on peripheral blood. This chain joins TRBV10-3 and TRBJ2-1; 9 positions agree with TRBD1. This receptor was taken from a man aged 45-65 years with acute or convalescent COVID-19. CDR3 in DNA: TGTGCCATCACCGGGACAGGGAATGCCAATGAGCAGTTCTTC. It encodes CAITGTGNANEQFF.